This T cell receptor beta chain was recovered during a study of post-analysis software for immune sequencing data. Study findings and constraints: About 5 TRBV segments were more frequent in patients than controls; TRBV5-6, TRBV5-1 and TRBV20-1 belonged to this group.

Note on this clonotype: Its antigen is not identified.

The TCR beta cDNA libraries contained unique molecular identifiers. Via MiXCR, TCRdb re-called the PCR reads, giving one row per CDR3 protein. Among roughly 540,000 distinct CDR3 sequences listed, approximately 34% were seen once. Germline CDR1 and CDR2: SGHRS and YFSETQ. The CDR3 is made up of 15 amino acids. V gave up 1 base and J gave up 2 bases, with 12 bases separating them. The chain combines TRBV5-1 with TRBJ1-2; D uncertain. Specimen: blood. The receptor was isolated from a girl aged 2 to 17 with multiple sclerosis. CDR3 loop: CASSLRDPRNYGYTF. The DNA for the CDR3 is TGCGCCAGCAGCTTGCGGGATCCACGAAACTATGGCTACACCTTC.